A single sample is the source of the 10 T cell receptor beta chains below, sequenced in a study of blood T cell repertoires in COVID-19. Method: immunoSEQ multiplex PCR; TCRdb's copy keeps in-frame clones and lacks some. The sample contains approximately 240,000 clones, roughly 85% of which appear only once. Material: peripheral blood. The receptors here all came from a woman aged 18-30 years who had recovered from COVID-19.

In DNA, the CDR3 is TGTGCCAGCAGCCAAGCTGCAACTTTCTCCTACAATGAGCAGTTCTTC. This encodes CASSQAATFSYNEQFF. The rearrangement uses TRBV14 and TRBJ2-1; D remains unclear. V was cut by 1 base and J by 0 bases, with 10 bases left in between. The CDR3 runs to 16 residues. Per germline, CDR1 SGHDN and CDR2 FVKESK. The full variable domain, its missing parts supplied by reference TRBV14 and TRBJ2-1, is EAGVTQFPSHSVIEKGQTVTLRCDPISGHDNLYWYRRVMGKEIKFLLHFVKESKQDESGMPNNRFLAERTGGTYSTLKVQPAELEDSGVYFCASSQAATFSYNEQFFGPGTRLTVL.

Only a few counts were recorded for this clone. This chain connects TRBV29-1 to TRBJ1-1; possibly TRBD1 for D (5 bases). This CDR3 has 13 residues. Germline V gene lookup returns CDR1 SQVTM and CDR2 ANQGSEA. Trimming pared 4 bases from V and 5 bases from J, leaving 14 bases between. The CDR3 DNA sequence: TGCAGCGTTGGCGGGGGTGCTGGAACTGAAGCTTTCTTT. As protein: CSVGGGAGTEAFF.

This clone was seen only once. The chain joins TRBV30 to TRBJ2-7, with 10 nucleotides matching TRBD1. Looked up from germline, CDR1 is GTSNPN and CDR2 is SVGIG (reference sequence). The CDR3 runs 15 residues. Trimming removed 1 base from V and 2 bases from J; junction bases left unmatched: 5. The CDR3: CAWSGAGTGAYEQYF. The CDR3 DNA reads as TGTGCCTGGAGTGGAGCGGGGACAGGGGCCTACGAGCAGTACTTC.

This chain uses TRBV27 with TRBJ1-3; 7 positions agree with TRBD1. Looked up from germline, CDR1 is MNHEY and CDR2 is SMNVEV (reference sequence). Trimming at V came to 6 bases and at J to 1 base, leaving 3 bases not matched to a gene. The length of the CDR3 is 14 residues. CDR3 loop: CASSLRGSGNTIYF. The CDR3 coding sequence is TGTGCCAGCAGCCTCAGGGGGTCTGGAAACACCATATATTTT.

This clone was seen a handful of times. This chain joins TRBV7-6 and TRBJ2-7; 10 nucleotides match TRBD2. Trimming cost V 3 bases and J 5 bases; bases outside gene matches: 7. From germline, CDR1 is SGHVS and CDR2 FNYEAQ. There are 15 residues in the CDR3. The CDR3 region has the DNA TGTGCCAGCAGCTTCATAGCGGGAGGAGGCGACGAGCAGTACTTC. This encodes CASSFIAGGGDEQYF.

The chain uses TRBV6-2 or TRBV6-3 and TRBJ1-1; D is ambiguous. V lost 5 bases and J lost 0, with 7 bases in between. The CDR3 spans 13 residues. CDR1 and CDR2 (germline): MNHEY, SVGEGT. The CDR3 nucleotides read TGTGCCAGCAGTGTGGCCATGAACACTGAAGCTTTCTTT. Its protein is CASSVAMNTEAFF.

This sequence joins TRBV19 and TRBJ2-7; no clear D. V was pared by 5 bases and J by 2 bases, with 13 bases between. The CDR3 is 14 amino acids. CDR1 is LNHDA, CDR2 SQIVND, per germline (reference sequence). DNA of the CDR3: TGTGCCAGTAGTCCGGCCGCGACAACCTACGAGCAGTACTTC. Protein sequence: CASSPAATTYEQYF.

The rearrangement uses TRBV30 and TRBJ2-1; 7 nucleotides align to TRBD2. The V gene's germline CDR1 is GTSNPN and CDR2 SVGIG (reference sequence). This CDR3 region has 12 residues. With V trimmed by 0 bases and J by 12 bases, 5 bases remained unmatched. The chain's CDR3 is CAWSVQRERQFF. The CDR3 nucleotides read TGTGCCTGGAGTGTGCAGCGGGAACGGCAGTTCTTC. Drawing the rest from reference TRBV30 and TRBJ2-1, the complete variable domain is SQTIHQWPATLVQPVGSPLSLECTVEGTSNPNLYWYRQAAGRGLQLLFYSVGIGQISSEVPQNLSASRPQDRQFILSSKKLLLSDSGFYLCAWSVQRERQFFGPGTRLTVL.

This chain joins TRBV5-1 and TRBJ2-2, with TRBD1 identical over 7 bases. V gave up 3 bases and J gave up 4 bases; unmatched junction bases: 6. The germline V gene has CDR1 SGHRS and CDR2 YFSETQ. The CDR3 is made up of 15 amino acids. The CDR3 reads CASSSDRVGTGELFF. The CDR3 region has the DNA TGCGCCAGCAGCTCAGACAGGGTGGGCACCGGGGAGCTGTTTTTT.

This clone came up once. The J gene is TRBJ1-2, the V gene TRBV12-5; 7 bases align to TRBD1. CDR3 size: 14 residues. V was clipped by 2 bases and J by 4 bases; unmatched bases: 4. The V gene's germline CDR1 is LGHNT and CDR2 FRNRAP. Written as DNA, the CDR3 is TGTGCTAGTGGTTTGACAGGGGACCTCTATGGCTACACCTTC. This gives the protein CASGLTGDLYGYTF.